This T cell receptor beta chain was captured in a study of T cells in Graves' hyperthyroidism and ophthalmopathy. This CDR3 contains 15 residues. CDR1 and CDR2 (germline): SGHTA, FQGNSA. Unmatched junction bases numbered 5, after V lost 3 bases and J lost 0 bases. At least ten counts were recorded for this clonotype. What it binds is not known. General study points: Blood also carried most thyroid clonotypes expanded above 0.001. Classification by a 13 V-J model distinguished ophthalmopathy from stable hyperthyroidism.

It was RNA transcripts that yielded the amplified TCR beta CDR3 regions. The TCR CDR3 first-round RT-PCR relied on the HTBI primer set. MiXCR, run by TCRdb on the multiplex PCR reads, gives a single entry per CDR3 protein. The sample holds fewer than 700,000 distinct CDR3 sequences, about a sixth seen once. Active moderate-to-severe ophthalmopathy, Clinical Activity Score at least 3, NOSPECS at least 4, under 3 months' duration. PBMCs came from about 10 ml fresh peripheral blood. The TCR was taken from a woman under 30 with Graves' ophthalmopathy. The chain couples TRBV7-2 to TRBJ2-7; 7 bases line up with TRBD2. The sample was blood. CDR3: CASSFSSGNSYEQYF. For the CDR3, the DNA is TGTGCCAGCAGCTTCTCAAGCGGGAACTCCTACGAGCAGTACTTC.